This T cell receptor beta chain was captured by sequencing in a study of blood T cell repertoires in COVID-19. The overall study: Some COVID-19 samples were acute and others convalescent; all came from the United States, Italy and Spain.

Trimming took 5 bases from V and 7 from J; bases not matched to a gene: 10. Germline CDR1 KGHDR, CDR2 SFDVKD. This CDR3 contains 16 residues. One Seattle source followed patients from active infection through their disease course. In the original analysis: Cell counts per sample came from amplifying reference gene primers. The repertoire was sequenced with immunoSEQ multiplex PCR; TCRdb's copy has only in-frame clones and lacks some. From that table come the V and J calls and clone size; the DNA was used to work out D and trimming. The table shows 25,000 to 35,000 clones, with 85% to 95% occurring only once.

This clonotype originated in a woman between 65 and 79 years old with COVID-19, enrolled during active disease. The sample was peripheral blood. This chain uses TRBV24-1 with TRBJ1-2, with 12 bases matching TRBD1. The DNA for the CDR3 is TGTGCCACCAGTGGTCTGCCGGGACAGGGGGCGTCTGGCTACACCTTC. This encodes CATSGLPGQGASGYTF.